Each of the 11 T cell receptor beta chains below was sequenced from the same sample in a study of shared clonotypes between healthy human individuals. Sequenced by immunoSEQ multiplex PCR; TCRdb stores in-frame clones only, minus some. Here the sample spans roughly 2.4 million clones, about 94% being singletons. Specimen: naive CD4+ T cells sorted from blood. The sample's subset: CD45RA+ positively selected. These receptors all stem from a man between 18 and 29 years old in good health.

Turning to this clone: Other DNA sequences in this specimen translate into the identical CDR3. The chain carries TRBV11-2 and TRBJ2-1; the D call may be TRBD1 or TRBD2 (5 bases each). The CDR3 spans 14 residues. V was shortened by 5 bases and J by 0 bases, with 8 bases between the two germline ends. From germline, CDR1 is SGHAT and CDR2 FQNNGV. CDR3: CASSPGSSYNEQFF. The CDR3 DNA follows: TGTGCCAGCAGCCCAGGGAGCTCCTACAATGAGCAGTTCTTC.

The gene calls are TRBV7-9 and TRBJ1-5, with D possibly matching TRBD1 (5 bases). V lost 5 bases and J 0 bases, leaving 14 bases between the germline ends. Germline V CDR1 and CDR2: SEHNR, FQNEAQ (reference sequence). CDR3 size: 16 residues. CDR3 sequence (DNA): TGTGCCAGCAGCCCTGGGACCGGGGATAGCAATCAGCCCCAGCATTTT. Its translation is CASSPGTGDSNQPQHF.

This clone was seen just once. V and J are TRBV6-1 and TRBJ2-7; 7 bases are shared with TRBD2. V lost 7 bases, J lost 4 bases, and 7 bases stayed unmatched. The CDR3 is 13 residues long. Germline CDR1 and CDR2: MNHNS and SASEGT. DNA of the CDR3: TGTGCCAGCAAAGTCGGGGGAGGGTACGAGCAGTACTTC. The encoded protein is CASKVGGGYEQYF.

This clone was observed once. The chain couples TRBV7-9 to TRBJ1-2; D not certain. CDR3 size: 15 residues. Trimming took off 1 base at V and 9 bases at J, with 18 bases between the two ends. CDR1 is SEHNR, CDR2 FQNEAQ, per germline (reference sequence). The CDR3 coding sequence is TGTGCCAGCAGCTTAGATCCCGGCACCGGTACAAGCTACACCTTC. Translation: CASSLDPGTGTSYTF.

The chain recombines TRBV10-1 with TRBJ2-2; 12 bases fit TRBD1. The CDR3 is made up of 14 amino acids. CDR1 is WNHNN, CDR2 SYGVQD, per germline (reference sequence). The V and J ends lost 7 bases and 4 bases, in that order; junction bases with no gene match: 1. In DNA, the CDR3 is TGCGCCAGCAAGGGACAGGGGGCCACCGGGGAGCTGTTTTTT. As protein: CASKGQGATGELFF.

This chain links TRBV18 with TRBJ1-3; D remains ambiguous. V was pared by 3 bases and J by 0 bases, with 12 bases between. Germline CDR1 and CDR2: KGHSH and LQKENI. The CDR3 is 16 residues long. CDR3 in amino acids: CASSPGEASSGNTIYF. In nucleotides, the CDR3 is TGTGCCAGCTCACCTGGAGAAGCTAGCTCTGGAAACACCATATATTTT.

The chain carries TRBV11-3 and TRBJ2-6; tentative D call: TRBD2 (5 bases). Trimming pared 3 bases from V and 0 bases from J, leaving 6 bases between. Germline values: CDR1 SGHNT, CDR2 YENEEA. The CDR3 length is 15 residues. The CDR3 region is CASSLAGSGANVLTF. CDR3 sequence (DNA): TGTGCCAGCAGCTTGGCGGGCTCTGGGGCCAACGTCCTGACTTTC.

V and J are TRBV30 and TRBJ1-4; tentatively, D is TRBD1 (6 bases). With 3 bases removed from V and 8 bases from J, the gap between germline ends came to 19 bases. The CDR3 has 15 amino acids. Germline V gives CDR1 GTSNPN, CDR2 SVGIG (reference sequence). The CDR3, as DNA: TGTGCCTGGAGCTCCCCGGGGGGGCCGGGGGAAAAACTGTTTTTT. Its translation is CAWSSPGGPGEKLFF. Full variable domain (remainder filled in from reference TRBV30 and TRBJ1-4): SQTIHQWPATLVQPVGSPLSLECTVEGTSNPNLYWYRQAAGRGLQLLFYSVGIGQISSEVPQNLSASRPQDRQFILSSKKLLLSDSGFYLCAWSSPGGPGEKLFFGSGTQLSVL.

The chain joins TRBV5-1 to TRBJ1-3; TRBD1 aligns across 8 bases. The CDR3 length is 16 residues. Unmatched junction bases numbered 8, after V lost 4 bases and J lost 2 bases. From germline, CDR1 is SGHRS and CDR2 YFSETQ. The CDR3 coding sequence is TGCGCCAGCAGCGGCGGGTCAGGGGGCCCTGGAAACACCATATATTTT. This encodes CASSGGSGGPGNTIYF.

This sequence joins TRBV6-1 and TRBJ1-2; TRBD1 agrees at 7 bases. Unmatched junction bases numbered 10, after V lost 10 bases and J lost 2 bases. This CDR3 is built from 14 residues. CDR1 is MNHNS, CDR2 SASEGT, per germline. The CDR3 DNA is TGTGCCACCTATCAGGGACAGACAAACTATGGCTACACCTTC. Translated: CATYQGQTNYGYTF.

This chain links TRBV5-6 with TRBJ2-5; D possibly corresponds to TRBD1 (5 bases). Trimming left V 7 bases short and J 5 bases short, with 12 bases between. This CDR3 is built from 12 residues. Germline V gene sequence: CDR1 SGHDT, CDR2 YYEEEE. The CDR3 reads CASGQGSETQYF. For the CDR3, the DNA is TGTGCCAGCGGTCAGGGAAGTGAGACCCAGTACTTC.